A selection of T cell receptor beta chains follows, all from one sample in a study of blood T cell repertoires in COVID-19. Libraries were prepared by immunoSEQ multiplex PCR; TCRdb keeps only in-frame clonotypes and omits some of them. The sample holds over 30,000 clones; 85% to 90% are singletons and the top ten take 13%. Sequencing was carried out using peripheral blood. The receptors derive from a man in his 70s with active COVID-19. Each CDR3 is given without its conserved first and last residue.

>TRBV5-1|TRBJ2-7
ASSPRERLLEQY
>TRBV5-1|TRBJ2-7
ASSLSGYEQY
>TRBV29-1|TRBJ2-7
SVGGGQAGYEQY
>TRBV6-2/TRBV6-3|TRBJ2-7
ASSYSGATYEQY
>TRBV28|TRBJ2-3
ASSLQGVSTDTQY
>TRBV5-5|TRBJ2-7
ASSSIPETGPYEQY
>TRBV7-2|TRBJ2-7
ASSSEGRYEQY
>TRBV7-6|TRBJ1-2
ASSLRGGAQYGYT
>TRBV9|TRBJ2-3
ASSVAAGGTDTQY
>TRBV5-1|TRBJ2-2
ASSWTVTNTGELF
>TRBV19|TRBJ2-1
ASSAQTGVGEQF
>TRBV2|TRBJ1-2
ASSGGRTNYGYT
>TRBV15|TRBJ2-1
ATSSFDRGQF
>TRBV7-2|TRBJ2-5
ASSSPGRTGSFQETQY
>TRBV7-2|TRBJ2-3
ASSLRRQRTDTQY
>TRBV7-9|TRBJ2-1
ASSFPRGLV
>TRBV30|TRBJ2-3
ASSQREGDTQY
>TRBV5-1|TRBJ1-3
ASSPETETSGNTIY
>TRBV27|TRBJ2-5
ASSLYPAGLKETQY
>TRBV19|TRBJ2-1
ASSTGQWNNEQF
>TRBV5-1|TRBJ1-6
ASSLYLFDPLANSPLH
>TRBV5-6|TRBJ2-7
ASSLASSYEQY
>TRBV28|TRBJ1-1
ASTNQVLNTEAF
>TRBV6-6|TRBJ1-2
ASSSPEGASGYT
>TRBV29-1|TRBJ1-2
SVEDWRQGSYGYT
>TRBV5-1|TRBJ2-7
ASSTGISPSSYEQY
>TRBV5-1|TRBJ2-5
ASSSTLRRQETQY
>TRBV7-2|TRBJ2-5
ASSLTRQTFQETQY
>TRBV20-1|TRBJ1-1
SASRPGGFTEAF
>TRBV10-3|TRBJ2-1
AISRDRGHYNEQF
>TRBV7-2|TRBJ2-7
ASSYEGTGAYEQY